This TCR beta chain emerged from a study of blood T cell repertoires in COVID-19. The CDR3 runs to 18 residues. The germline V gene has CDR1 KGHSH and CDR2 LQKENI. Trimming took 9 bases from V and 7 from J; bases not matched to a gene: 15. Sequencing was performed with immunoSEQ multiplex PCR; in TCRdb, only in-frame clones are kept and a portion is missing. Of 250,000 to 300,000 clones listed, 65% to 90% are singletons. The chain has TRBV18 and TRBJ2-2, with TRBD2 matching 15 bases. What was sequenced was PBMCs or T cells enriched from blood (not recorded which). The TCR originated in a man between 18 and 29 years old who had recovered from COVID-19. The CDR3 is CASYPGLAGGRRVGELFF. The CDR3 DNA reads TGTGCCAGTTACCCGGGACTAGCGGGAGGACGACGAGTCGGGGAGCTGTTTTTT. Variable domain in full (rest from reference TRBV18 and TRBJ2-2): NAGVMQNPRHLVRRRGQEARLRCSPMKGHSHVYWYRQLPEEGLKFMVYLQKENIIDESGMPKERFSAEFPKEGPSILRIQQVVRGDSAAYFCASYPGLAGGRRVGELFFGEGSRLTVL.